Sequencing of this T cell receptor beta chain was carried out in a study of Tregs in tolerant kidney transplant recipients (dated by TCRdb to about 2019). Describing the broader study: The transplants used related donors along with nonmyeloablative bone marrow transplantation, and in the human trials mixed chimerism was transient. The study used TCRbeta sequencing to identify donor-specific regulatory T cells before combined kidney and bone marrow transplantation, then tracked those cells after transplant. What the research found in general, with its limitations: Because the PCR primers were changed over time for some patients, nucleotide-level comparison could not be performed across the samples from those patients. In tolerant patients, the expansion of donor-specific Tregs was greater than global Treg expansion, suggesting that the expansion was antigen-driven rather than nonspecific. Expanding Tregs with activated donor B cells appeared to identify the most biologically relevant and donor-specific TCRbeta repertoire. Biological reproducibility was not directly addressed, though technical replication error appeared minimal. The study was limited by small patient numbers, and the findings need validation in larger populations and under other immunosuppression protocols.

The sample's time point label, decoded: blood sample drawn before combined kidney and bone marrow transplant. Unstimulated Tregs (CD4+CD25+CD127-), CD4+ non-Tregs (CD4+CD25-), CD4 and CD8 cells were FACS-sorted from thawed PBMCs. Several combined kidney and bone marrow transplant recipients from the ITN036ST trial were included as patients, and samples were available only from these trial subjects. Healthy control blood was processed to PBMCs by Ficoll density gradient and cryopreserved, and patient PBMCs were collected before and after transplant. Regarding this clone: The antigen it recognizes is unknown. Per-nucleotide qualities are absent, and no much larger clonotype sits a single base away.

For TCRbeta CDR3 sequencing, genomic DNA from the sorted cells was extracted using the QIAGEN DNeasy Blood and Tissue Kit. High-throughput TCRbeta CDR3 sequencing, which included PCR amplification with bias correction and internal controls, was done commercially through immunoSEQ. On the study's bioinformatics: Unique productive TCRbeta sequences were defined by CDR3 nucleotide sequence when primers matched and otherwise by CDR3 amino acid sequence together with Vbeta and Jbeta genes. To correct sorting error, sequences shared between sorted populations at a frequency ratio of 2:1 or less were removed; the rest were assigned to the higher population. A sequence was defined as donor-reactive if the sequence was expanded at least 5-fold in CFSE-low cells compared with unstimulated cells and had a frequency of at least 0.01% in CFSE-low cells. Jensen-Shannon divergence, calculated on the top 100 TCRbeta sequences ranked by frequency, was used to quantify repertoire divergence. For samples with multiple sequencing runs, sorting error was corrected in each run separately before the runs were combined. TCRdb's version of the immuneACCESS table is confined to in-frame rearrangements and falls short of the full clone set. An unresolved V gene accounts for under half of the shortfall where checked; the remainder is of unknown origin. V and J calls and clone size follow that table, whereas D and trimming were derived from the DNA. Within this sample are some 80,000 clones, with nearly 98% of them counted one time only. 0.55% to 0.6% of the sample rests with the top ten.

Here the sequenced sample was CD4+ T cells from blood, taken before the transplant. This TCR derives from a human donor who received a combined kidney and bone marrow transplant.

The DNA sequence is given as TGTGCCAGCTCACCGATCAAGGACTACACTGAAGCTTTCTTT. Translated, it gives CASSPIKDYTEAFF. In this chain, TRBV18 is recombined with TRBJ1-1, with an unclear D gene assignment. The CDR3 spans 14 residues, from the cysteine through the phenylalanine. Of all the DNA, just the CDR3 is kept, 42 bases in frame from base 1. The trim is 3 bases for V and 3 bases for J, with a gap of 11 bases between the germline ends. For CDR1 and CDR2, the germline V gene lists KGHSH and LQKENI.